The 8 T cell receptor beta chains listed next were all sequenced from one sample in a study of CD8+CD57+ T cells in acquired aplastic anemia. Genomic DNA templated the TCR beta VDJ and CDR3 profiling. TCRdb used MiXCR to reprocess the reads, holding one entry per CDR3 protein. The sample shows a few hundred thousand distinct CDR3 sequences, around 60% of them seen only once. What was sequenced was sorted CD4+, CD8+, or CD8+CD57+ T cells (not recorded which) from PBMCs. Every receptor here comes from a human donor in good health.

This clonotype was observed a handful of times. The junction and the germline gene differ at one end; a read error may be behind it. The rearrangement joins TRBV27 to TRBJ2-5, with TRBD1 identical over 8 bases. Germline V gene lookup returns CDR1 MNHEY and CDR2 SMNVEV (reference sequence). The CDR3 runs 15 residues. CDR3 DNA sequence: TGTGCCAGCAGTCCGCTAGGACAGGGCCAAGAGACCCGGTACTTC. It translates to CASSPLGQGQETRYF.

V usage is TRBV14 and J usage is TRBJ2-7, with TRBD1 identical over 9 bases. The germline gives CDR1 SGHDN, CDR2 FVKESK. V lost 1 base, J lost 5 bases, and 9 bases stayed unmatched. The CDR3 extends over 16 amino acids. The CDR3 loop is CASSQGRGQGSNEQYF. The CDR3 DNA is TGTGCCAGCAGCCAAGGGCGAGGACAGGGGAGCAACGAGCAGTACTTC.

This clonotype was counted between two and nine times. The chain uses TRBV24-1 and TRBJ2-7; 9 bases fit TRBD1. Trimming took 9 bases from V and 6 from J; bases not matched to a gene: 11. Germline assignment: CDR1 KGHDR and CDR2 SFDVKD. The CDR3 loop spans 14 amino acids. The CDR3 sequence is CATSRDRANSEQYF. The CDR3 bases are TGTGCCACCTCCCGGGACAGGGCAAATTCCGAGCAGTACTTC.

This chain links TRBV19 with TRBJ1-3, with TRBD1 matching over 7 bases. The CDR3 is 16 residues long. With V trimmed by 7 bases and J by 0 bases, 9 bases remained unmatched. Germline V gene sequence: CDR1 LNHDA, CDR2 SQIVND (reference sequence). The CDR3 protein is CASTADRVSSGNTIYF. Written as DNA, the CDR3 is TGTGCCAGTACGGCAGACAGGGTAAGCTCTGGAAACACCATATATTTT. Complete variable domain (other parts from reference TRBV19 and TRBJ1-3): DGGITQSPKYLFRKEGQNVTLSCEQNLNHDAMYWYRQDPGQGLRLIYYSQIVNDFQKGDIAEGYSVSREKKESFPLTVTSAQKNPTAFYLCASTADRVSSGNTIYFGEGSWLTVV.

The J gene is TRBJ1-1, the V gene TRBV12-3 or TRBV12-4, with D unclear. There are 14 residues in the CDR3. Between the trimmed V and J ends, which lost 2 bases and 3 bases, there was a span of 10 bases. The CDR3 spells CASSLSGSYTEAFF. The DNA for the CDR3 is TGTGCCAGCAGTTTATCCGGGAGTTACACTGAAGCTTTCTTT.

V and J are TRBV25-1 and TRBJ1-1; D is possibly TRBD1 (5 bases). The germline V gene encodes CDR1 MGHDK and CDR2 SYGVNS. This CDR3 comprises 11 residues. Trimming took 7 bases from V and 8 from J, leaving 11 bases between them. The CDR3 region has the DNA TGTGCCAGCACCCAGAACAGGGAAGCTTTCTTT. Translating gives CASTQNREAFF. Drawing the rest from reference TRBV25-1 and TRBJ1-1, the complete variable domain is EADIYQTPRYLVIGTGKKITLECSQTMGHDKMYWYQQDPGMELHLIHYSYGVNSTEKGDLSSESTVSRIRTEHFPLTLESARPSHTSQYLCASTQNREAFFGQGTRLTVV.

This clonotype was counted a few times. As DNA, the CDR3 is TGTGCCACCAGTGACCGATGGACAACTGGGGCCAACGTCCTGACTTTC. The encoded protein is CATSDRWTTGANVLTF. The chain combines TRBV24-1 with TRBJ2-6, with a tentative D call TRBD1 (5 bases). Germline V gene lookup returns CDR1 KGHDR and CDR2 SFDVKD. Trimming cost V 4 bases and J 2 bases, with 11 bases left between them. The CDR3 runs to 16 residues.

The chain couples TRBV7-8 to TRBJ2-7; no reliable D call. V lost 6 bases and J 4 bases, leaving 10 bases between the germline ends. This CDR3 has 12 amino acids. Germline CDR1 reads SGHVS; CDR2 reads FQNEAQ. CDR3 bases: TGTGCCAGCAGGGGTAGTAGTTACGAGCAGTACTTC. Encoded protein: CASRGSSYEQYF.